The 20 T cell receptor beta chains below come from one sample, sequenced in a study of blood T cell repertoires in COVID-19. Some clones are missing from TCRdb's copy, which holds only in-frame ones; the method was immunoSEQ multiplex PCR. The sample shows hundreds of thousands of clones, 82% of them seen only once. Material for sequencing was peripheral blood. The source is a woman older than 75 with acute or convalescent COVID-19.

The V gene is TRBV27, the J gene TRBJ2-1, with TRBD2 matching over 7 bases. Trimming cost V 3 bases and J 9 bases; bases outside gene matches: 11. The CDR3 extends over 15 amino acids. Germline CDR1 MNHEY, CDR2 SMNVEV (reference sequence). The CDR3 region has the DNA TGTGCCAGCAGTTTTTCCGGGACTACCTACGGTGAGCAGTTCTTC. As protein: CASSFSGTTYGEQFF.

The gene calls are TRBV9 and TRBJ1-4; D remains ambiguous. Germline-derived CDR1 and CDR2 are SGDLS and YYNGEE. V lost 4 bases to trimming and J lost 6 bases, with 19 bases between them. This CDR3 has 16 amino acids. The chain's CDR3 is CASSPSLWRSDEKLFF. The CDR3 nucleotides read TGTGCCAGCAGCCCATCCCTTTGGAGGTCGGATGAAAAACTGTTTTTT.

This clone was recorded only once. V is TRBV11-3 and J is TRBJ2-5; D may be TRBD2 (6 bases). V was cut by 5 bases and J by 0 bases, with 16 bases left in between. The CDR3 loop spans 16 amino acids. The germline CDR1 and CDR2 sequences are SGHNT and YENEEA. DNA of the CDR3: TGTGCCAGCAGCCCGCGGGGTTCGCTGTACCAAGAGACCCAGTACTTC. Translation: CASSPRGSLYQETQYF. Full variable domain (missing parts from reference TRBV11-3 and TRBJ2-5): EAGVVQSPRYKIIEKKQPVAFWCNPISGHNTLYWYLQNLGQGPELLIRYENEEAVDDSQLPKDRFSAERLKGVDSTLKIQPAELGDSAVYLCASSPRGSLYQETQYFGPGTRLLVL.

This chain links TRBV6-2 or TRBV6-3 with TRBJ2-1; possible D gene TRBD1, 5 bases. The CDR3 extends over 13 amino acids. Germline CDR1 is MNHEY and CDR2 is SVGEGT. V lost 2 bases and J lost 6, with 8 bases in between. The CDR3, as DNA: TGTGCCAGCAGTTACGTCCAGGGCAATGAGCAGTTCTTC. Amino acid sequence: CASSYVQGNEQFF.

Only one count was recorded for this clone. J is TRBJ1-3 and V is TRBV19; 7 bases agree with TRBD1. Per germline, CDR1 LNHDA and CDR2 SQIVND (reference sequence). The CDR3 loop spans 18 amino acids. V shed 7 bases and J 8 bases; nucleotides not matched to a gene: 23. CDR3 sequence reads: CASIPDRSPQGDRDTIYF. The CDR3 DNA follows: TGTGCCAGTATCCCGGACAGGTCTCCTCAAGGGGATCGGGACACCATATATTTT.

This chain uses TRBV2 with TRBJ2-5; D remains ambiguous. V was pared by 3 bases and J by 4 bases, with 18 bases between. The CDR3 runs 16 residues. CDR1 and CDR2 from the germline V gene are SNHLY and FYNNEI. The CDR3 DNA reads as TGTGCCAGCAGTGACCCGGTGCCGGGTCAAGGAGAGACCCAGTACTTC. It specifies CASSDPVPGQGETQYF.

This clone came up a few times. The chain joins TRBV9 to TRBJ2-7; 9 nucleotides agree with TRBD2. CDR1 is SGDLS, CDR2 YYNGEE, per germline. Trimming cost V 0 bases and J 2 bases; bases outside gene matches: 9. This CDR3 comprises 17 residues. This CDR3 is CASSVAPVAGVTYEQYF. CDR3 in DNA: TGTGCCAGCAGCGTAGCCCCCGTAGCGGGGGTTACCTACGAGCAGTACTTC.

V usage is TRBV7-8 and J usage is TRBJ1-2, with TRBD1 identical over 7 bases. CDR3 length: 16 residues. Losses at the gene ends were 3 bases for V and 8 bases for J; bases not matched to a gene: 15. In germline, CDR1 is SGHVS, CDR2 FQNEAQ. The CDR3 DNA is TGTGCCAGCAGCTTGACGGCGGGTGGACAGGATGACGGCTACACCTTC. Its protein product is CASSLTAGGQDDGYTF.

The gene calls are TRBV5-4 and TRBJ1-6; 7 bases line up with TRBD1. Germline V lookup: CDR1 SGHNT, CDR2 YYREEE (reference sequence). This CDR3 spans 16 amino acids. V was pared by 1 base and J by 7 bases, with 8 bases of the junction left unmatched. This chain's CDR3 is CASSLPSGTANSPLHF. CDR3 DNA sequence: TGTGCCAGCAGCTTGCCCTCCGGGACAGCAAATTCACCCCTCCACTTT.

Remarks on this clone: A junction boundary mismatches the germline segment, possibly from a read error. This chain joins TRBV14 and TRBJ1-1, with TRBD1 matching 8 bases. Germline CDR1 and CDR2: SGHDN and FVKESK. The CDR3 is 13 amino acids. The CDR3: CASRRQGNSEAFF. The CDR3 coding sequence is TGTGCCAGCAGGAGACAGGGGAACAGTGAAGCTTTCTTT.

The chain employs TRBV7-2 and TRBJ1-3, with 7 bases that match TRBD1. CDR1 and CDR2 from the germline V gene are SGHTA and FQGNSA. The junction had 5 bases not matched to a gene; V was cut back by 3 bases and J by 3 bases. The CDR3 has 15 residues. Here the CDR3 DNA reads TGTGCCAGCAGCTTTGAAGGGGGCGTTGGAAACACCATATATTTT. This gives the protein CASSFEGGVGNTIYF.

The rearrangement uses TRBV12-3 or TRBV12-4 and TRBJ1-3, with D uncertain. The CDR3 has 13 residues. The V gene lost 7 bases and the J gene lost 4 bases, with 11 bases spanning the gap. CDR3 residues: CASILSVGNTIYF. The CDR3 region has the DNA TGTGCCAGCATCTTATCGGTCGGAAACACCATATATTTT.

The CDR3 DNA follows: TGCGCCAGCAGGCGGGGGGATGACTGGAGTGAGCAGTTCTTC. Its protein product is CASRRGDDWSEQFF. This chain connects TRBV5-1 to TRBJ2-1, with 8 bases fitting TRBD2. This CDR3 has 14 amino acids. The germline V gene has CDR1 SGHRS and CDR2 YFSETQ. Trimming at V came to 5 bases and at J to 9 bases, leaving 10 bases not matched to a gene.

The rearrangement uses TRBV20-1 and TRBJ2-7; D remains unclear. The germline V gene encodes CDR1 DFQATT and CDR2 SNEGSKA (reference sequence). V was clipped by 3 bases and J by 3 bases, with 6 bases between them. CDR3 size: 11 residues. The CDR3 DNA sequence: TGCAGTGCTAGTCCCCGCTACGAGCAGTACTTC. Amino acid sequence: CSASPRYEQYF.

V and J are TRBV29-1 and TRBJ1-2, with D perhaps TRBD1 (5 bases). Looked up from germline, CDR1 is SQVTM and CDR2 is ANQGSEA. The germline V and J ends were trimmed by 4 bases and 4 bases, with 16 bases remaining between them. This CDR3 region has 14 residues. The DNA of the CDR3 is TGCAGCGTTGGGAGAGGGGCGGGGGGCTATGGCTACACCTTC. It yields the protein CSVGRGAGGYGYTF.

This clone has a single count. As DNA, the CDR3 is TGTGCCAGCAGCGCCCGGGGGCAGGGGGGTCGTTTCTTT. This codes for CASSARGQGGRFF. The rearrangement uses TRBV27 and TRBJ1-1, with 7 bases that match TRBD1. In germline, CDR1 is MNHEY, CDR2 SMNVEV (reference sequence). V trimming: 6 bases; J trimming: 13 bases; junction bases outside the gene matches: 14. The CDR3 extends over 13 amino acids.

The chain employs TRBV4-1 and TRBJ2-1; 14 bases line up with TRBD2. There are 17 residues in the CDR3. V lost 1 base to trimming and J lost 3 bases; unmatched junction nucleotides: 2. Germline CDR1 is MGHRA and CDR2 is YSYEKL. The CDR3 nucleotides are TGCGCCAGCAGCCAAGCGACTAGCGGGGGGGGCTACAATGAGCAGTTCTTC. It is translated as CASSQATSGGGYNEQFF.

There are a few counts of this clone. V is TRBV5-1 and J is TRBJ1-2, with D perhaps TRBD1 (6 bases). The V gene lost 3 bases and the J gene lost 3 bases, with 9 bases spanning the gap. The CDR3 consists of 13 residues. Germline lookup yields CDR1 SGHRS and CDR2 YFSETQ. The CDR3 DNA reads TGCGCCAGCAGCTCCCGGACAGACTATGGCTACACCTTC. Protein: CASSSRTDYGYTF.

CDR3 nucleotides: TGTGCCAGCAGCTCCCCGACAGGGGGCTTGCAGACCCAGTACTTC. Translated, it gives CASSSPTGGLQTQYF. The gene calls are TRBV5-5 and TRBJ2-5, with TRBD1 matching 10 bases. The CDR3 sequence is 15 residues long. V lost 3 bases, J lost 6 bases, and 8 bases stayed unmatched. The germline V gene encodes CDR1 SGHKS and CDR2 YYEKEE (reference sequence).

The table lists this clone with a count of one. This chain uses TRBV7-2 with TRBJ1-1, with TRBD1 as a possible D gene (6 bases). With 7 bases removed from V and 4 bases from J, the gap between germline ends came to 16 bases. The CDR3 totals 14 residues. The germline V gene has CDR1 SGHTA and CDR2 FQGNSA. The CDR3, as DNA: TGTGCCAGCACCCCAATAATACAGGGCACTGAAGCTTTCTTT. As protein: CASTPIIQGTEAFF.